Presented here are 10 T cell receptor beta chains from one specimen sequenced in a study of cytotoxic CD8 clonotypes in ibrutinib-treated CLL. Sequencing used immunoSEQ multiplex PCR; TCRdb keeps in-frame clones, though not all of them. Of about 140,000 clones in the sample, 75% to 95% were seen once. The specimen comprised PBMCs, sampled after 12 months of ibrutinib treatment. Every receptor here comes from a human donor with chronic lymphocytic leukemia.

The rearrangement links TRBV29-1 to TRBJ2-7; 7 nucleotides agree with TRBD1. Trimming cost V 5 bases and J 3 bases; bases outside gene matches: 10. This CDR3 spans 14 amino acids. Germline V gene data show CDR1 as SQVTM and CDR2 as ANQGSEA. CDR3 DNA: TGCAGCGTTAACTTACCGGGACAGAACTACGAGCAGTACTTC. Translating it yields CSVNLPGQNYEQYF.

The CDR3: CATSRASARYYEQYF. The CDR3 DNA reads as TGTGCCACCAGCAGAGCTTCAGCGAGATACTACGAGCAGTACTTC. The chain recombines TRBV15 with TRBJ2-7, with D hard to call. This CDR3 spans 15 amino acids. With 1 base removed from V and 3 bases from J, the gap between germline ends came to 13 bases. Germline values: CDR1 LNHNV, CDR2 YYDKDF (reference sequence).

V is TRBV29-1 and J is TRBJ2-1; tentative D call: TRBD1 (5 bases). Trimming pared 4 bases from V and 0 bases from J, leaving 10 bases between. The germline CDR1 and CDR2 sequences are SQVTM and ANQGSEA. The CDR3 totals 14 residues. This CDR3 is CSVVGANSYNEQFF. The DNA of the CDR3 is TGCAGCGTTGTAGGGGCGAACTCCTACAATGAGCAGTTCTTC.

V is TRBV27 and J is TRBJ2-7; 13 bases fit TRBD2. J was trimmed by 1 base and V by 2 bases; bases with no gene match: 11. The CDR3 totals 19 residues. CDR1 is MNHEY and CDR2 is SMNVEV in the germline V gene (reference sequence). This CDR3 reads CASSLHSLGLAGDSYEQYF. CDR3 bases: TGTGCCAGCAGTTTACATTCACTAGGACTAGCGGGAGATTCCTACGAGCAGTACTTC.

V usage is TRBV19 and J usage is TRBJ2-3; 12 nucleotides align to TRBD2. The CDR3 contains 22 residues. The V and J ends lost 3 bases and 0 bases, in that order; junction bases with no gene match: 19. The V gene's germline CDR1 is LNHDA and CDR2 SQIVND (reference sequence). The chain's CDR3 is CASSMETSGSVYVPNSTDTQYF. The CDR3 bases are TGTGCCAGTAGTATGGAGACTAGCGGGAGTGTGTATGTCCCCAACAGCACAGATACGCAGTATTTT.

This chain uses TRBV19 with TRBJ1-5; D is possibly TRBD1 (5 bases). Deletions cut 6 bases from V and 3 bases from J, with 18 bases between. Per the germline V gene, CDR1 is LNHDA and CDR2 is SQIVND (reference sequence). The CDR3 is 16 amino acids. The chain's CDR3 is CASRGTFGTVNQPQHF. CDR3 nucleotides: TGTGCCAGTAGGGGAACGTTCGGGACGGTCAATCAGCCCCAGCATTTT.

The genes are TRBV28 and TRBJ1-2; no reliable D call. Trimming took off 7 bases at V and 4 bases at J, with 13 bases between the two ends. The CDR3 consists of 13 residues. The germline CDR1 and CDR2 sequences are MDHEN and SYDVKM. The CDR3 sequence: CASNIQDLYGYTF. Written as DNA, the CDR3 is TGTGCCAGCAATATCCAGGATCTCTATGGCTACACCTTC.

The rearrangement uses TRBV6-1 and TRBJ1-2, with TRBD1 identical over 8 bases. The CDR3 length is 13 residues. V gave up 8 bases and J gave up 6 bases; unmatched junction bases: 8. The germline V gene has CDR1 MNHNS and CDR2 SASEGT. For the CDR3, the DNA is TGTGCCAGCGGTATCCCGGGACAGGATGGCTACACCTTC. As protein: CASGIPGQDGYTF.

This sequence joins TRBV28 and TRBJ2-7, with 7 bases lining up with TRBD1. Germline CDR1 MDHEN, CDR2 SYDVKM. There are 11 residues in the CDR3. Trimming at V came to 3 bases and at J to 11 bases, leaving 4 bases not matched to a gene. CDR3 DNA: TGTGCCAGCAGTTTGGCGACAGGGAAGTACTTC. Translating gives CASSLATGKYF.

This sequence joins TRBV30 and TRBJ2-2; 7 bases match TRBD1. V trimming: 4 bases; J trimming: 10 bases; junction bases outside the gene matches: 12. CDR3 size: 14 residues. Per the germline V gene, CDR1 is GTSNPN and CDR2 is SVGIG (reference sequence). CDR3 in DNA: TGTGCCTGGAACAGGGGTTTAGGGTTGGAGGAGCTGTTTTTT. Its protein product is CAWNRGLGLEELFF.